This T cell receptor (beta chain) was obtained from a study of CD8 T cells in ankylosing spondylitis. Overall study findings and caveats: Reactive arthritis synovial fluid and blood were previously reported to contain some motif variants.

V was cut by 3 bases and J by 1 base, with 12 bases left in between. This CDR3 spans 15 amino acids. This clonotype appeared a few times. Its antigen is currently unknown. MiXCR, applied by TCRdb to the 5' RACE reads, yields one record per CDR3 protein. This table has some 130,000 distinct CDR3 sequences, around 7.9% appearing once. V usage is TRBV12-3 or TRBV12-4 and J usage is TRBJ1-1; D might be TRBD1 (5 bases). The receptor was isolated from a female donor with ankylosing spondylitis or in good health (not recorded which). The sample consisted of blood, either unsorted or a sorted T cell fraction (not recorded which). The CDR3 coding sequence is TGTGCCAGCAGTTTTCTCGGGGCGGGGAACACTGAAGCTTTCTTT. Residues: CASSFLGAGNTEAFF.